The 20 T cell receptor beta chains below all came from one sample that was sequenced in a study of cytomegalovirus exposure and HLA in healthy donors. 13 Jbeta primers and 60 Vbeta primers were used for the PCR. Assay: immunoSEQ multiplex PCR; the TCRdb copy retains only in-frame clones and omits some. The data hold approximately 200,000 clones, with around 80% observed a single time. Input material: PBMCs. All receptors derive from a man aged 35 to 55 in good health and CMV-seronegative.

This clone has only a few counts. This rearrangement joins TRBV6-1 to TRBJ2-1; TRBD1 matches 8 bases. Looked up from germline, CDR1 is MNHNS and CDR2 is SASEGT. CDR3 size: 14 residues. V lost 3 bases, J lost 3 bases, and 1 base stayed unmatched. The CDR3 loop reads CASSEGQDYNEQFF. Here the CDR3 DNA reads TGTGCCAGCAGTGAGGGACAGGACTACAATGAGCAGTTCTTC.

The chain has TRBV5-6 and TRBJ2-5; TRBD1 matches 7 bases. The germline V gene has CDR1 SGHDT and CDR2 YYEEEE. The CDR3 runs 13 residues. Losses at the gene ends were 3 bases for V and 3 bases for J; bases not matched to a gene: 2. The CDR3 loop is CASSWGTEETQYF. The CDR3 DNA is TGTGCCAGCAGCTGGGGGACAGAAGAGACCCAGTACTTC.

The gene calls are TRBV2 and TRBJ1-1; 7 positions match TRBD1. This CDR3 contains 16 residues. V shed 5 bases, J shed 0 bases, and the junction held 9 bases outside the gene matches. In germline, CDR1 is SNHLY, CDR2 FYNNEI. CDR3 nucleotide sequence: TGTGCCAGCAGTTTTGCGGGACAGCTTATGAACACTGAAGCTTTCTTT. This gives the protein CASSFAGQLMNTEAFF.

J is TRBJ1-4 and V is TRBV4-3; unclear D gene. This CDR3 is 14 amino acids long. The V gene lost 1 base and the J gene lost 8 bases, with 11 bases spanning the gap. Germline CDR1 reads LGHNA; CDR2 reads YSLEER. CDR3 DNA: TGCGCCAGCAGCCAAGTATTGGCGAGGGAAAAACTGTTTTTT. Translation: CASSQVLAREKLFF.

DNA of the CDR3: TGTGCCAGCAGCTCGCTAGCGGAGAGCTCCTACAATGAGCAGTTCTTC. As protein: CASSSLAESSYNEQFF. V gene TRBV7-9 combines with J gene TRBJ2-1, with 7 bases that match TRBD2. The CDR3 is 16 amino acids. Germline trimming cut 4 bases from V and 0 bases from J; bases unmatched to any gene: 6. Germline loops: CDR1 SEHNR, CDR2 FQNEAQ (reference sequence).

The chain uses TRBV5-4 and TRBJ2-3; 9 bases fit TRBD1. This CDR3 has 15 amino acids. Trimming cost V 3 bases and J 4 bases; bases outside gene matches: 6. Germline V gene lookup returns CDR1 SGHNT and CDR2 YYREEE (reference sequence). This CDR3 reads CASSSAGQGPDTQYF. For the CDR3, the DNA is TGTGCCAGCAGCTCCGCGGGACAGGGACCAGATACGCAGTATTTT.

This clone showed up just once. The genes are TRBV6-5 and TRBJ2-5, with D perhaps matching TRBD2 (6 bases). Germline CDR1 and CDR2: MNHEY and SVGAGI. The CDR3 has 15 amino acids. V shed 0 bases and J shed 0 bases, with 8 bases lying between them. For the CDR3, the DNA is TGTGCCAGCAGTTACTCGAGGGACTACCAAGAGACCCAGTACTTC. Translating gives CASSYSRDYQETQYF.

The chain is built from TRBV4-1 and TRBJ1-5; D is ambiguous. This CDR3 spans 13 amino acids. Germline CDR1 MGHRA, CDR2 YSYEKL. The V and J ends lost 1 base and 7 bases respectively, with 8 bases between them. CDR3 sequence: CASSQGPRQPQHF. DNA for the CDR3: TGCGCCAGCAGCCAAGGCCCCCGGCAGCCCCAGCATTTT.

CDR3 sequence reads: CASSLRVGATEAFF. The CDR3, as DNA: TGTGCCAGCAGCTTACGGGTAGGGGCCACTGAAGCTTTCTTT. The gene calls are TRBV7-2 and TRBJ1-1; weak D call: TRBD1 (5 bases). V was cut by 2 bases and J by 4 bases, with 11 bases left in between. This CDR3 region has 14 residues. Germline V gene sequence: CDR1 SGHTA, CDR2 FQGNSA.

This rearrangement joins TRBV19 to TRBJ1-5, with 7 bases fitting TRBD1. The germline V gene encodes CDR1 LNHDA and CDR2 SQIVND (reference sequence). Trimming at V came to 9 bases and at J to 0 bases, leaving 2 bases not matched to a gene. The CDR3 consists of 13 residues. The CDR3 loop is CARGDSSNQPQHF. CDR3 in DNA: TGTGCCAGAGGGGACAGTAGCAATCAGCCCCAGCATTTT.

V is TRBV9 and J is TRBJ2-3, with 9 bases identical to TRBD2. CDR3 size: 15 residues. V gave up 2 bases and J gave up 6 bases; unmatched junction bases: 7. Germline CDR1 SGDLS, CDR2 YYNGEE. CDR3 loop: CASSVTGLAGDTQYF. Here the CDR3 DNA reads TGTGCCAGCAGCGTGACGGGACTAGCTGGGGATACGCAGTATTTT.

J is TRBJ1-1 and V is TRBV6-1, with a weak D call TRBD1 (5 bases). V gave up 6 bases and J gave up 8 bases, with 13 bases separating them. Germline V gives CDR1 MNHNS, CDR2 SASEGT. This CDR3 is built from 12 residues. The CDR3 region is CASSRTPSEAFF. CDR3 bases: TGTGCCAGCAGCCGGACACCTTCAGAAGCTTTCTTT.

The J gene is TRBJ2-6, the V gene TRBV12-5; D perhaps matches TRBD2 (6 bases). The CDR3 length is 18 residues. Trimming shortened V by 6 bases and J by 1 base, and 19 bases separated the two germline ends. The germline CDR1 and CDR2 sequences are LGHNT and FRNRAP. The DNA for the CDR3 is TGTGCTAGTGGACGCACTCTACGGCGGGAATCTGGGGCCAACGTCCTGACTTTC. It codes for CASGRTLRRESGANVLTF.

Remarks on this clone: The junction departs from germline at one end; a sequencing error may be responsible. J is TRBJ2-1 and V is TRBV20-1; 7 bases map to TRBD2. This CDR3 has 11 residues. CDR1 is DFQATT and CDR2 is SNEGSKA in the germline V gene (reference sequence). The CDR3: CSAVRSGANLF. The CDR3 region has the DNA TGCAGTGCCGTCCGAAGCGGGGCAAACCTCTTC.

V gene TRBV4-1 combines with J gene TRBJ2-7; no clear D. The CDR3 contains 14 residues. The V end was cut by 1 base, the J end by 2 bases, with 9 bases between. The germline V gene has CDR1 MGHRA and CDR2 YSYEKL. The CDR3 region is CASSQVGQAYEQYF. DNA of the CDR3: TGCGCCAGCAGCCAAGTGGGCCAGGCCTACGAGCAGTACTTC.

This clone was seen only a few times. The chain is built from TRBV14 and TRBJ2-7, with a possible D match to TRBD2 (6 bases). The CDR3 sequence is 13 residues long. Trimming took 2 bases from V and 5 from J, leaving 10 bases between them. Germline assignment: CDR1 SGHDN and CDR2 FVKESK. The CDR3 loop reads CASSQFGGNEQYF. CDR3 coding DNA: TGTGCCAGCAGCCAATTCGGGGGAAACGAGCAGTACTTC.

The CDR3 here is CASSYVQNQETQYF. CDR3 DNA sequence: TGTGCCAGCAGTTACGTACAAAACCAAGAGACCCAGTACTTC. The chain combines TRBV6-5 with TRBJ2-5; D gene uncertain. CDR1 MNHEY and CDR2 SVGAGI come from the germline V gene. The CDR3 contains 14 residues. V was pared by 2 bases and J by 0 bases, with 7 bases between.

J is TRBJ2-2 and V is TRBV28; weak D call: TRBD1 (6 bases). V lost 6 bases and J 7 bases, leaving 15 bases between the germline ends. CDR1 and CDR2 from the germline V gene are MDHEN and SYDVKM. The length of the CDR3 is 14 residues. CDR3 in amino acids: CASRQAGDSGELFF. The CDR3 nucleotides read TGTGCCAGCAGACAGGCAGGGGATAGCGGGGAGCTGTTTTTT.

The chain employs TRBV28 and TRBJ2-1; 9 bases fit TRBD2. The CDR3 length is 13 residues. With V trimmed by 7 bases and J by 4 bases, 2 bases remained unmatched. Per germline, CDR1 MDHEN and CDR2 SYDVKM. CDR3 protein: CASTGLAYNEQFF. Here the CDR3 DNA reads TGTGCCAGCACGGGACTAGCTTACAATGAGCAGTTCTTC.

V usage is TRBV28 and J usage is TRBJ1-5, with TRBD1 matching over 8 bases. Per the germline V gene, CDR1 is MDHEN and CDR2 is SYDVKM. CDR3 length: 14 residues. J gave up 7 bases and V 3 bases, and 5 bases lay outside the gene matches. The CDR3 DNA reads as TGTGCCAGCAGTTTCAGGGGGCGCGAACAGCCCCAGCATTTT. Amino acids: CASSFRGREQPQHF.